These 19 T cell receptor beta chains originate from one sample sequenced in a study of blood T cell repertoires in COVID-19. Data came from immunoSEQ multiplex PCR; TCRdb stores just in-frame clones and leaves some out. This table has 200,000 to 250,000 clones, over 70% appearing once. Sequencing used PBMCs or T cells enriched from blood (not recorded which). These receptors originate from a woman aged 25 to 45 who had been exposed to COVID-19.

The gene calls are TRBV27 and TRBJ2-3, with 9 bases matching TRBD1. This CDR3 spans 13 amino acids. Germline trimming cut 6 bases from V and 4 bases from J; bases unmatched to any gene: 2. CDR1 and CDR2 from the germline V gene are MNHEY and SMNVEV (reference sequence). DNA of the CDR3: TGTGCCAGCAGAAGACAGGGGGCAGATACGCAGTATTTT. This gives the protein CASRRQGADTQYF.

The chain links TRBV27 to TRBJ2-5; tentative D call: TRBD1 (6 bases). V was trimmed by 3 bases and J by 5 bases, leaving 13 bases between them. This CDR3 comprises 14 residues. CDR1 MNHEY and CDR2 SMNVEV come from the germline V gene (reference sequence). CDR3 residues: CASSFLGGEETQYF. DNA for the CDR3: TGTGCCAGCAGTTTCTTAGGGGGAGAGGAGACCCAGTACTTC.

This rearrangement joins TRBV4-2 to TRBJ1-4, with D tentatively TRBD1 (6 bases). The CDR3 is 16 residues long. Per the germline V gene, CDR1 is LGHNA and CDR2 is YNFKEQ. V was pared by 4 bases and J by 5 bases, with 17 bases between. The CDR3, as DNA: TGTGCCAGCAGCCCGGGGAGAAGGACAGAGAATGAAAAACTGTTTTTT. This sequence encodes CASSPGRRTENEKLFF.

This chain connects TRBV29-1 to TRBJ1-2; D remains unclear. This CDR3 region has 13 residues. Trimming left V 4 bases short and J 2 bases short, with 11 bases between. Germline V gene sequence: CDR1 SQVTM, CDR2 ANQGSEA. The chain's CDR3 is CSVVPGENYGYTF. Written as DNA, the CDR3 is TGCAGCGTTGTCCCGGGAGAGAACTATGGCTACACCTTC.

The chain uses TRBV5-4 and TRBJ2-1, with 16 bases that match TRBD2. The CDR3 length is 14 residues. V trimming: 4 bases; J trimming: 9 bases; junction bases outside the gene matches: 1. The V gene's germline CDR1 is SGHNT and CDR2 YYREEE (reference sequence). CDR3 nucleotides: TGTGCCAGCAGCGGGACTAGCGGGAGGGGTGAGCAGTTCTTC. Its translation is CASSGTSGRGEQFF.

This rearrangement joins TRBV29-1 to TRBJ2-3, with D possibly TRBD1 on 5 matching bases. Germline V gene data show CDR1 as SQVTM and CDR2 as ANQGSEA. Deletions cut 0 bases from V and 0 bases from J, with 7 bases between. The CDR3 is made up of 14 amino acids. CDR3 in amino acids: CSVEDRQSTDTQYF. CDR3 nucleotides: TGCAGCGTTGAAGATCGACAGAGCACAGATACGCAGTATTTT.

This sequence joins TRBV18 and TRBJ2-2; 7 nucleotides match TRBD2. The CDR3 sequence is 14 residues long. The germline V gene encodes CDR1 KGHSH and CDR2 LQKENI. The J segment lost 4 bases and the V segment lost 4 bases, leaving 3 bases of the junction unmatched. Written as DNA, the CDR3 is TGTGCCAGCTCACATCCTAGCGGCACCGGGGAGCTGTTTTTT. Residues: CASSHPSGTGELFF. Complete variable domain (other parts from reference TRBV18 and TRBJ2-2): NAGVMQNPRHLVRRRGQEARLRCSPMKGHSHVYWYRQLPEEGLKFMVYLQKENIIDESGMPKERFSAEFPKEGPSILRIQQVVRGDSAAYFCASSHPSGTGELFFGEGSRLTVL.

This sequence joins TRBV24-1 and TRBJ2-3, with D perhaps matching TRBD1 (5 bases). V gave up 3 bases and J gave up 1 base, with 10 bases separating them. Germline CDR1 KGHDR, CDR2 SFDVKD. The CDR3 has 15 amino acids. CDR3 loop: CATSDPTTGTDTQYF. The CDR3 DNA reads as TGTGCCACCAGTGATCCAACGACAGGCACAGATACGCAGTATTTT.

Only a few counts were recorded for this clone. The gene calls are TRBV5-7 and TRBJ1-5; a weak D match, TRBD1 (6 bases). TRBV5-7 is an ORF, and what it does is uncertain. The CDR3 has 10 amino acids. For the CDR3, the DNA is TGTAAGGGGGATAATCAGCCCCAGCATTTT. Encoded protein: CKGDNQPQHF.

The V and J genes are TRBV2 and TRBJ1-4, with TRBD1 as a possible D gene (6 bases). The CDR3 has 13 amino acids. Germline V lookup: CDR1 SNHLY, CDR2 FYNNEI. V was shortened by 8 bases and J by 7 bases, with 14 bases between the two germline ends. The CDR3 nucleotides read TGTGCCAGCCGAGAGGGGGGGGTTGAAAAACTGTTTTTT. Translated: CASREGGVEKLFF.

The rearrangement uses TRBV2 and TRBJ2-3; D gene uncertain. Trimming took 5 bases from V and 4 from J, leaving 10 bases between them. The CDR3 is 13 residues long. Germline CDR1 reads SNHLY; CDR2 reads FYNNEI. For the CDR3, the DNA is TGTGCCAGCAGTTATGACTCGCCAGATACGCAGTATTTT. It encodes CASSYDSPDTQYF.

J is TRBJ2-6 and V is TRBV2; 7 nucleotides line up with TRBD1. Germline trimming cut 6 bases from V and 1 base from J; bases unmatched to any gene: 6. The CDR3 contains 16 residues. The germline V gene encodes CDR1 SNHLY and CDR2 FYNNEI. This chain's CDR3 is CASSRDSASGANVLTF. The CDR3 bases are TGTGCCAGCAGCCGGGACAGTGCGTCTGGGGCCAACGTCCTGACTTTC. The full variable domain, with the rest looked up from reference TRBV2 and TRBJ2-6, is EPEVTQTPSHQVTQMGQEVILRCVPISNHLYFYWYRQILGQKVEFLVSFYNNEISEKSEIFDDQFSVERPDGSNFTLKIRSTKLEDSAMYFCASSRDSASGANVLTFGAGSRLTVL.

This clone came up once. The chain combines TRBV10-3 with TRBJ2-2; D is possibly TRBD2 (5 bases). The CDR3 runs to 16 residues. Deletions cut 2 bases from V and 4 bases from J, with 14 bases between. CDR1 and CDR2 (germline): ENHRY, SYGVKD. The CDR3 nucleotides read TGTGCCATCAGTGAGAGGGCGGCCGCGGGCACCGGGGAGCTGTTTTTT. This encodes CAISERAAAGTGELFF.

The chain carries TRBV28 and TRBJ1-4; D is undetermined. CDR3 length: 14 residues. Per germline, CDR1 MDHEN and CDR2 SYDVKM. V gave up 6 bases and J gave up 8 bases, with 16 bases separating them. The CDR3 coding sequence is TGTGCCAGCAGCCTCGCGGGGAGAAACGAAAAACTGTTTTTT. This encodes CASSLAGRNEKLFF.

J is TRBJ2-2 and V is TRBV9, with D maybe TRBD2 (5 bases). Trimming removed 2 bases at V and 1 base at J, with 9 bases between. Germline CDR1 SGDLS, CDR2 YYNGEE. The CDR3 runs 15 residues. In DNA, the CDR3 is TGTGCCAGCAGCGTTGAGCGGATGAACACCGGGGAGCTGTTTTTT. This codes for CASSVERMNTGELFF. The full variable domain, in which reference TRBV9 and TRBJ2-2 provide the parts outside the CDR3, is DSGVTQTPKHLITATGQRVTLRCSPRSGDLSVYWYQQSLDQGLQFLIQYYNGEERAKGNILERFSAQQFPDLHSELNLSSLELGDSALYFCASSVERMNTGELFFGEGSRLTVL.

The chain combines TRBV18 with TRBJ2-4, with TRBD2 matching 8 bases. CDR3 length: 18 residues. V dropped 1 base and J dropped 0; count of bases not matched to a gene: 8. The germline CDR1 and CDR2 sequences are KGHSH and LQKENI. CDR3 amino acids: CASSPLLTSGEAKNIQYF. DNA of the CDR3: TGTGCCAGCTCACCACTGCTAACTAGCGGTGAAGCCAAAAACATTCAGTACTTC.

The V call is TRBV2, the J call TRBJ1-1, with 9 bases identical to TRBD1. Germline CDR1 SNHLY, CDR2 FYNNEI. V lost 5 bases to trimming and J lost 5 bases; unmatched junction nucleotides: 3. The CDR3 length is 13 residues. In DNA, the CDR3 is TGTGCCAGCAGTCGGACAGGGGCGACTGAAGCTTTCTTT. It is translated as CASSRTGATEAFF.

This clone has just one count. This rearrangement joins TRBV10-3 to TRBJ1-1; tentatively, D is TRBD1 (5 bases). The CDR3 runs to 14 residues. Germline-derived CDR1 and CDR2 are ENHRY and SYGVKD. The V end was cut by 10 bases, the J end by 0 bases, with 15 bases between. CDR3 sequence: CATHARGMNTEAFF. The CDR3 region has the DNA TGTGCCACCCACGCCCGGGGGATGAACACTGAAGCTTTCTTT.

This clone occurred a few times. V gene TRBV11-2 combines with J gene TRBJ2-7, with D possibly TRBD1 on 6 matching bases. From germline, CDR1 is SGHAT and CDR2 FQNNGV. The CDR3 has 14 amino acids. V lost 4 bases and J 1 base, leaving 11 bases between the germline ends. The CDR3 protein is CASSSDRLSYEQYF. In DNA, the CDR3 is TGTGCCAGCAGCTCCGACAGGTTATCCTACGAGCAGTACTTC.